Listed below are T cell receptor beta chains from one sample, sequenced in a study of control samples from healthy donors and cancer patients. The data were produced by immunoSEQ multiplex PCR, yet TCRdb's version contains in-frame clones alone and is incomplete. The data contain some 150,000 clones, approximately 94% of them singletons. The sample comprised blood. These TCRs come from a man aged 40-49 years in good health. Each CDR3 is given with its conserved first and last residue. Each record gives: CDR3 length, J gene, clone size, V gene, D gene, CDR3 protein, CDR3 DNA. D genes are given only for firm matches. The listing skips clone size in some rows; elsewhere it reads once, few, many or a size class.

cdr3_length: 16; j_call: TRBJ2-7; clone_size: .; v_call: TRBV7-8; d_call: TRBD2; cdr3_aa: CASSSRGGTGSYEQYF; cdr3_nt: TGTGCCAGCAGTTCTCGGGGGGGCACAGGGTCCTACGAGCAGTACTTC
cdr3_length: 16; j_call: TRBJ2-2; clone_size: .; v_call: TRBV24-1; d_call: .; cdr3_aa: CATSDPGGANTGELFF; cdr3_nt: TGTGCCACCAGTGACCCTGGCGGGGCGAACACCGGGGAGCTGTTTTTT
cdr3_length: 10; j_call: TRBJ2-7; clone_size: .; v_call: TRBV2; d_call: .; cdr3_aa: CASASYEQYF; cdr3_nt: TGTGCCAGCGCCTCCTACGAGCAGTACTTC
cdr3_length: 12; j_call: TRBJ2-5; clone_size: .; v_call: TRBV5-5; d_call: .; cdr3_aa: CASSLGHETQYF; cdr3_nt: TGTGCCAGCAGCTTAGGACACGAGACCCAGTACTTC
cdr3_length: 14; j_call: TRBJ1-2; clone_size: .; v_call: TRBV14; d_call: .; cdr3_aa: CASSQFGGNYGYTF; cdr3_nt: TGTGCCAGCAGCCAATTCGGGGGCAACTATGGCTACACCTTC
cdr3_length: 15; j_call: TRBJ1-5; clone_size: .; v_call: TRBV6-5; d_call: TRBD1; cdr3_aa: CASSYGQGPHQPQHF; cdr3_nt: TGTGCCAGCAGTTACGGACAGGGGCCTCATCAGCCCCAGCATTTT
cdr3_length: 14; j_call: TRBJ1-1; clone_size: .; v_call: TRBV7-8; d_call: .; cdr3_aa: CASKSQGGGTEAFF; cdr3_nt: TGTGCCAGCAAATCCCAGGGAGGAGGAACTGAAGCTTTCTTT
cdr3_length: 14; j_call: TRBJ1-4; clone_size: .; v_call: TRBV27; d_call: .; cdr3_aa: CASSLTRNTEKLFF; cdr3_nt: TGTGCCAGCAGTTTAACCAGGAACACTGAAAAACTGTTTTTT
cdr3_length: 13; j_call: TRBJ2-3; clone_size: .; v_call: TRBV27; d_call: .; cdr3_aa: CASSFRLTDTQYF; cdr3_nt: TGTGCCAGCAGTTTCAGGTTGACAGATACGCAGTATTTT
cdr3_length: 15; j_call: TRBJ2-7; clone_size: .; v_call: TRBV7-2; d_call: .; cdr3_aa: CASSLARVGVYEQYF; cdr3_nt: TGTGCCAGCAGCTTAGCGAGGGTTGGGGTCTACGAGCAGTACTTC
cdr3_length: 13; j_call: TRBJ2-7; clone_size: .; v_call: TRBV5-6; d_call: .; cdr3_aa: CASRESPLDEQYF; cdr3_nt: TGTGCCAGCAGAGAATCGCCTCTCGACGAGCAGTACTTC
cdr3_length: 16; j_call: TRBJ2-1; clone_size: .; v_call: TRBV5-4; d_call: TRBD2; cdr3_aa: CASSFPGTRFVSEQFF; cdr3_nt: TGTGCCAGCAGCTTCCCCGGGACTAGATTCGTCAGCGAGCAGTTCTTC
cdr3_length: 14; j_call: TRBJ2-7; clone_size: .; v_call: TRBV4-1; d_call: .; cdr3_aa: CASSLQQGPYEQYF; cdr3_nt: TGCGCCAGCAGCCTACAACAGGGACCCTACGAGCAGTACTTC
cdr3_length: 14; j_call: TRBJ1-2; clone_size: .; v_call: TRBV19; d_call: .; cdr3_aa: CASSIDHRNYGYTF; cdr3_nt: TGTGCCAGTAGTATAGACCACAGGAACTATGGCTACACCTTC
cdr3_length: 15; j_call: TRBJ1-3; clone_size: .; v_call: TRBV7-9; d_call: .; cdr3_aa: CASSANSPGGNTIYF; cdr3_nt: TGTGCCAGCAGCGCGAACTCTCCGGGGGGAAACACCATATATTTT
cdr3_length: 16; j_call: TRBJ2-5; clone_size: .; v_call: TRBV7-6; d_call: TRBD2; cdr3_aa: CASSRVLAGGGETQYF; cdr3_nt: TGTGCCAGCAGCCGAGTTCTAGCGGGGGGGGGAGAGACCCAGTACTTC
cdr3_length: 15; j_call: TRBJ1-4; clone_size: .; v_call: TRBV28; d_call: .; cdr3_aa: CASSASTPINEKLFF; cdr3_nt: TGTGCCAGCAGTGCCTCGACTCCGATTAATGAAAAACTGTTTTTT
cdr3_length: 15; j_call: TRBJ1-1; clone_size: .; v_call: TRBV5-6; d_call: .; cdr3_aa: CASSLAAGWNTEAFF; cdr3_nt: TGTGCCAGCAGCTTGGCCGCAGGCTGGAACACTGAAGCTTTCTTT
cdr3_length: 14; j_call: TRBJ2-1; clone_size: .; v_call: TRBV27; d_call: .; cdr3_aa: CASKRSGPYNEQFF; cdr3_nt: TGTGCCAGCAAGCGTAGCGGACCCTACAATGAGCAGTTCTTC
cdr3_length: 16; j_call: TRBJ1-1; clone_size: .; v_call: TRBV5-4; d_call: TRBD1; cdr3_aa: CASSHRDRGPNTEAFF; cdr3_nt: TGTGCCAGCAGCCACCGGGACAGGGGGCCGAACACTGAAGCTTTCTTT
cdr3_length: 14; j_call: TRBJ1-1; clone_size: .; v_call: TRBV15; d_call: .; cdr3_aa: CATSRDLDSLEAFF; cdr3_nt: TGTGCCACCAGCAGAGATCTAGACAGCCTTGAAGCTTTCTTT
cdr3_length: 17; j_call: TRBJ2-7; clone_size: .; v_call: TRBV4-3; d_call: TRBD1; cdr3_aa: CASSLEGPGQGGYEQYF; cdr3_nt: TGCGCCAGCAGCCTAGAGGGTCCGGGACAGGGAGGCTACGAGCAGTACTTC
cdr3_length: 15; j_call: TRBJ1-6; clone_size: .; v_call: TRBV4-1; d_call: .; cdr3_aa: CASSQEGGRNSPLHF; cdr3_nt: TGCGCCAGCAGCCAAGAAGGGGGACGGAATTCACCCCTCCACTTT
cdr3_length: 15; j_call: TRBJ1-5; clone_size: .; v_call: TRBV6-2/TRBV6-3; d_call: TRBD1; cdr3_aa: CASSFGTGGRQPQHF; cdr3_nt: TGTGCCAGCAGTTTCGGGACAGGGGGCCGGCAGCCCCAGCATTTT
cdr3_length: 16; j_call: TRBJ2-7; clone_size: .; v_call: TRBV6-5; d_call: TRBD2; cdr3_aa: CASSYSKLAGGYEQYF; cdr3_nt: TGTGCCAGCAGTTACTCGAAACTAGCGGGGGGTTACGAGCAGTACTTC
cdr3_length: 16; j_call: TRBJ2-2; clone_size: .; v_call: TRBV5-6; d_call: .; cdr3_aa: CASSEGLYANTGELFF; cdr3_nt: TGTGCCAGCAGCGAGGGACTTTATGCGAACACCGGGGAGCTGTTTTTT
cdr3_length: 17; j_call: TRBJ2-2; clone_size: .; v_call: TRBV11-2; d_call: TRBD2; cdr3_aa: CASSARLAGENTGELFF; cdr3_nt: TGTGCCAGCAGCGCTAGACTAGCGGGGGAGAACACCGGGGAGCTGTTTTTT
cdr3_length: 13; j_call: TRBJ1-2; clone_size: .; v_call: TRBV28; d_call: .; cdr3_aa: CASSLAGDYGYTF; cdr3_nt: TGTGCCAGCAGTTTAGCAGGGGACTATGGCTACACCTTC
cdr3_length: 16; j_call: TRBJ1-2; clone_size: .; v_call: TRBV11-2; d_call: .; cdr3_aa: CASSLYGGIRIDGYTF; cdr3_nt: TGTGCCAGCAGCTTGTACGGGGGGATAAGAATCGATGGCTACACCTTC
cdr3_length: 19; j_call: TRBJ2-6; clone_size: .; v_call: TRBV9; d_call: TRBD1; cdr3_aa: CASSVRTGGEPGPVHVLTF; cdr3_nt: TGTGCCAGCAGCGTCAGGACAGGGGGCGAACCTGGGCCGGTCCACGTCCTGACTTTC
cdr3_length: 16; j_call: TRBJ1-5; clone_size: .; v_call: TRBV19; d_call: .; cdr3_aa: CASSPPNRGGNQPQHF; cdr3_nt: TGTGCCAGTAGTCCGCCAAATAGAGGGGGCAATCAGCCCCAGCATTTT
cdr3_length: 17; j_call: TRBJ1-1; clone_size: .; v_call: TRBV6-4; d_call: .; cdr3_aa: CASSAPSRGGANAEAFF; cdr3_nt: TGTGCCAGCAGTGCCCCAAGTCGTGGAGGGGCGAACGCTGAAGCTTTCTTT
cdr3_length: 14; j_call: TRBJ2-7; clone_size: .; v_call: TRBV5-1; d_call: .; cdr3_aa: CASSLEPGVNEQYF; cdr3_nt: TGCGCCAGCAGCTTGGAACCGGGAGTAAACGAGCAGTACTTC
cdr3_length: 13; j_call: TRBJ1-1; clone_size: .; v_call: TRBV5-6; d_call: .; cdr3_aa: CASSLEVKEAAFF; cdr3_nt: TGTGCCAGCAGCTTGGAGGTAAAGGAGGCGGCTTTCTTT
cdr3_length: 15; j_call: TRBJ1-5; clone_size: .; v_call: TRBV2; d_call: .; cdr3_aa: CASTLTGGIDQPQHF; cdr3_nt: TGTGCCAGCACCCTCACCGGAGGGATTGATCAGCCCCAGCATTTT
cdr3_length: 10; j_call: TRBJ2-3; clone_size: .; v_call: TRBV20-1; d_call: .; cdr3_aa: CSARALTQYF; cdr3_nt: TGCAGTGCTAGGGCCCTTACGCAGTATTTT
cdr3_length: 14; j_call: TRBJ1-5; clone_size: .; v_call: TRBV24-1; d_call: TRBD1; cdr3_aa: CATRGQGDNQPQHF; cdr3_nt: TGTGCCACCAGGGGACAGGGGGACAATCAGCCCCAGCATTTT
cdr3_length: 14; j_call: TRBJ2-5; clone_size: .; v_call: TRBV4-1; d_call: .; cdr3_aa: CASSQVAGIETQYF; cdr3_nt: TGCGCCAGCAGCCAAGTCGCAGGGATAGAGACCCAGTACTTC
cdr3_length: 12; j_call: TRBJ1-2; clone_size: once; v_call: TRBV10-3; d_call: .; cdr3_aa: CAISAGGDGYTF; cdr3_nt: TGTGCCATCTCGGCGGGGGGCGATGGCTACACCTTC
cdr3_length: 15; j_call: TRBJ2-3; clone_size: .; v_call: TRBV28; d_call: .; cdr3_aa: CASSNGRRRSDTQYF; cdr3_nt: TGTGCCAGCAGTAATGGGCGGAGGAGGTCAGATACGCAGTATTTT
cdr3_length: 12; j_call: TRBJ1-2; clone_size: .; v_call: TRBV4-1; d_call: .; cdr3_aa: CASRKDSYGYTF; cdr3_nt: TGCGCCAGCAGAAAGGACAGCTATGGCTACACCTTC
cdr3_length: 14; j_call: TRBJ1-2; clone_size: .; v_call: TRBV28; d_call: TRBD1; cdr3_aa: CASSLGDSGYGYTF; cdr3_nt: TGTGCCAGCAGTTTGGGGGACAGCGGATATGGCTACACCTTC
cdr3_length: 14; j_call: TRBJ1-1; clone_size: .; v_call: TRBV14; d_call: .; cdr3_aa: CASSRNLLGTEAFF; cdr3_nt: TGTGCCAGCAGCCGTAACCTCTTGGGCACTGAAGCTTTCTTT
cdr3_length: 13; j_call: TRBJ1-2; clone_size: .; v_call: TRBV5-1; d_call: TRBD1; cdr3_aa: CASRPGQNYGYTF; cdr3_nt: TGCGCCAGCAGGCCGGGACAGAACTATGGCTACACCTTC
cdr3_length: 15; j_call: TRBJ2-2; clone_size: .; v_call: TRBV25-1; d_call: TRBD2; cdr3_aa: CASSGGLAPTGELFF; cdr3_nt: TGTGCCAGCAGTGGAGGACTAGCGCCCACCGGGGAGCTGTTTTTT
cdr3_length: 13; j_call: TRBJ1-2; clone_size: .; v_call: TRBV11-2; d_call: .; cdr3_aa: CASSPQGDYGYTF; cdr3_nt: TGTGCCAGCAGCCCACAGGGAGACTATGGCTACACCTTC
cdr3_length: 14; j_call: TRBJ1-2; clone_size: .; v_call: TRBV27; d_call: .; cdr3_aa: CASSFLQGRSGYTF; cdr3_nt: TGTGCCAGCAGTTTCTTGCAGGGGCGGAGTGGCTACACCTTC
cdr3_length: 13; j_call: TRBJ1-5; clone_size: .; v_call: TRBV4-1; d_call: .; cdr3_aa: CASSQVRREPQHF; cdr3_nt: TGCGCCAGCAGCCAAGTTAGGCGCGAGCCCCAGCATTTT
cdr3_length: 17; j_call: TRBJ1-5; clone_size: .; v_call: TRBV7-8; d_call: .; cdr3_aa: CASSLAGRAGINQPQHF; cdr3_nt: TGTGCCAGCAGCTTAGCGGGTCGTGCAGGGATCAATCAGCCCCAGCATTTT
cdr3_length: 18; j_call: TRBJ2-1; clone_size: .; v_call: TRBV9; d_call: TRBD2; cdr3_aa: CASSNPGTSGSSYNEQFF; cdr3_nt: TGTGCCAGCAGCAACCCTGGGACTAGCGGGAGCTCCTACAATGAGCAGTTCTTC
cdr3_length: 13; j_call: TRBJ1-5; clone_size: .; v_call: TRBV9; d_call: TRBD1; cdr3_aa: CASSPGGEGPQHF; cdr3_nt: TGTGCCAGCAGCCCAGGGGGCGAAGGGCCCCAGCATTTT
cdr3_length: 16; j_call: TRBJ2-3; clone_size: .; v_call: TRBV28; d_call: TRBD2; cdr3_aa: CASSRLAGGREDTQYF; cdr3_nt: TGTGCCAGCAGCCGACTAGCGGGAGGGCGGGAAGATACGCAGTATTTT
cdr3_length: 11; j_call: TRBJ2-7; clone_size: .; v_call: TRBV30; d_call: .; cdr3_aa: CAWKEAYEQYF; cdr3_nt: TGTGCCTGGAAAGAGGCCTACGAGCAGTACTTC
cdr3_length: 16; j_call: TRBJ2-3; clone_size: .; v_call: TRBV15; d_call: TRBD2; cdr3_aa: CATSRVGLADTDTQYF; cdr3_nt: TGTGCCACCAGCAGAGTGGGGCTAGCGGACACAGATACGCAGTATTTT
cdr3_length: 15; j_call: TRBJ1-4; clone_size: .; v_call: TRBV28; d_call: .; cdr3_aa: CASSLVAGKIEKLFF; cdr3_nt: TGTGCCAGCAGTTTAGTAGCAGGGAAAATTGAAAAACTGTTTTTT